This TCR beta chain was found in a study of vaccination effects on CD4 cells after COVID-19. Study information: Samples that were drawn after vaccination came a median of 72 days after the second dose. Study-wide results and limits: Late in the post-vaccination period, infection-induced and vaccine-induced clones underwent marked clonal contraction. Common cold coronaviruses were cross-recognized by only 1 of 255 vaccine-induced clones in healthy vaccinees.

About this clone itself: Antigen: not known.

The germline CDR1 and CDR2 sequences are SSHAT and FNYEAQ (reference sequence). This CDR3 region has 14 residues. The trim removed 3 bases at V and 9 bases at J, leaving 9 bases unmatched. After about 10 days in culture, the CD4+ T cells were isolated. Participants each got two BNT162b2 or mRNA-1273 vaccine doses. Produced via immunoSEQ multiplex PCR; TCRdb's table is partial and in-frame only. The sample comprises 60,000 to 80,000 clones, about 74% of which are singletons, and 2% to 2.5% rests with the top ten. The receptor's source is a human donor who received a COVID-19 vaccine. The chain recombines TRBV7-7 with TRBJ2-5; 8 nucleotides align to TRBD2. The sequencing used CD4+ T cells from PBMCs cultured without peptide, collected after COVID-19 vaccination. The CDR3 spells CASSFSPAGEAQYF. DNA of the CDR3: TGTGCCAGCAGCTTTTCTCCAGCGGGGGAGGCCCAGTACTTC.